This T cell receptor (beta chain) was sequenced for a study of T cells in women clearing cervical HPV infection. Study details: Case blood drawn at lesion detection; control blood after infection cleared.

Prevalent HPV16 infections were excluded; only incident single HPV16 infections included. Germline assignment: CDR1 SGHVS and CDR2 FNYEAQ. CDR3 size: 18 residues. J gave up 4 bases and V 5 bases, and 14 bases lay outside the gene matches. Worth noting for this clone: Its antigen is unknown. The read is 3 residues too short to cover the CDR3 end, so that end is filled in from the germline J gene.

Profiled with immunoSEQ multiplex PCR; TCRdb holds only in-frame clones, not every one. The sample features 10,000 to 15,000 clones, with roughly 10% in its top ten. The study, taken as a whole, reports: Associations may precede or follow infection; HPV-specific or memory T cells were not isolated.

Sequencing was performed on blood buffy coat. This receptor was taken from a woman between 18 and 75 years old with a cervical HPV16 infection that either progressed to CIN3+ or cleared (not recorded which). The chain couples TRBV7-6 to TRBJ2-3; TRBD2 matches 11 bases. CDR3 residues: CASSPHPLAGGPSDTQYF. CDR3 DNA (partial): TGTGCCAGCAGCCCCCATCCGTTAGCGGGGGGGCCCTCAGATACG.